What follows are 17 T cell receptor beta chains derived from one specimen sequenced in a study of blood T cell repertoires in COVID-19. Profiling relied on immunoSEQ multiplex PCR, and the TCRdb table lists in-frame clones only, not all of them. The data hold 180,000 or so clones, with approximately 83% observed a single time. The sample comprised peripheral blood. These receptors originate from a man aged 60 to 75 with acute or convalescent COVID-19.

This chain connects TRBV28 to TRBJ2-7; 7 nucleotides align to TRBD1. From germline, CDR1 is MDHEN and CDR2 SYDVKM. With 5 bases clipped from V and 0 bases from J, the junction kept 4 bases outside the gene matches. CDR3 length: 14 residues. For the CDR3, the DNA is TGTGCCAGCAGTCCCACAGGGGTCTCCTACGAGCAGTACTTC. It codes for CASSPTGVSYEQYF.

This clone was detected once. This chain connects TRBV5-1 to TRBJ2-3, with 11 positions matching TRBD2. Germline V gene data show CDR1 as SGHRS and CDR2 as YFSETQ. There are 16 residues in the CDR3. V was pared by 0 bases and J by 1 base, with 1 base of the junction left unmatched. The CDR3 loop reads CASSLAGLAGTDTQYF. CDR3 nucleotides: TGCGCCAGCAGCTTGGCGGGACTAGCGGGCACAGATACGCAGTATTTT.

This chain uses TRBV5-1 with TRBJ2-3, with D possibly matching TRBD2 (5 bases). In germline, CDR1 is SGHRS, CDR2 YFSETQ. The V and J ends lost 0 bases and 5 bases respectively, with 16 bases between them. The CDR3 is 16 amino acids. This chain's CDR3 is CASSLDRASGGDTQYF. In nucleotides, the CDR3 is TGCGCCAGCAGCTTGGATCGGGCCTCCGGAGGAGATACGCAGTATTTT.

This chain connects TRBV29-1 to TRBJ1-1, with D possibly matching TRBD1 (6 bases). The CDR3 has 10 amino acids. Germline CDR1 reads SQVTM; CDR2 reads ANQGSEA. Between the trimmed V and J ends, which lost 8 bases and 8 bases, there was a span of 12 bases. CDR3 region: CSSWTDEAFF. The CDR3 DNA is TGCAGCTCCTGGACAGACGAAGCTTTCTTT.

The chain joins TRBV4-2 to TRBJ2-5; perhaps TRBD2 as D (5 bases). Germline V lookup: CDR1 LGHNA, CDR2 YNFKEQ. The CDR3 consists of 16 residues. V was shortened by 2 bases and J by 6 bases, with 19 bases between the two germline ends. The CDR3 DNA reads as TGTGCCAGCAGCCAAACTACTTCCGCTAGCTGGCAGACCCAGTACTTC. As protein: CASSQTTSASWQTQYF.

With respect to this clone: This CDR3 is also generated by other DNA sequences in the sample. The chain is built from TRBV6-5 and TRBJ1-2, with 8 bases identical to TRBD1. Per the germline V gene, CDR1 is MNHEY and CDR2 is SVGAGI. Trimming at V came to 6 bases and at J to 2 bases, leaving 2 bases not matched to a gene. The CDR3 extends over 13 amino acids. CDR3 amino acids: CASSRQGNYGYTF. Written as DNA, the CDR3 is TGTGCCAGCAGCCGACAGGGGAACTATGGCTACACCTTC.

This clone was seen at least ten times. The same CDR3 can be traced to other DNA sequences in this sample. The J gene is TRBJ1-1, the V gene TRBV5-1; D is possibly TRBD1 (6 bases). The V gene's germline CDR1 is SGHRS and CDR2 YFSETQ. The germline V and J ends were trimmed by 4 bases and 1 base, with 14 bases remaining between them. This CDR3 has 15 residues. The chain's CDR3 is CASSPGGAGNTEAFF. The CDR3, as DNA: TGCGCCAGCAGCCCTGGGGGGGCGGGGAACACTGAAGCTTTCTTT.

This sequence joins TRBV6-6 and TRBJ2-1; 10 bases align to TRBD1. J was trimmed by 4 bases and V by 7 bases; bases with no gene match: 25. CDR3 size: 21 residues. In germline, CDR1 is MNHNY, CDR2 SVGAGI (reference sequence). The CDR3, as DNA: TGTGCCAGCACTCGTACGACAGGGGGCTCGGCTCCATCACGACTATACAATGAGCAGTTCTTC. Translation gives CASTRTTGGSAPSRLYNEQFF.

The chain links TRBV11-2 to TRBJ1-1; D ambiguous. CDR1 and CDR2 (germline): SGHAT, FQNNGV. Trimming took off 7 bases at V and 4 bases at J, with 10 bases between the two ends. This CDR3 spans 12 amino acids. DNA for the CDR3: TGTGCCAGCACGGTGCGGGGCACTGAAGCTTTCTTT. Amino acids: CASTVRGTEAFF.

The gene calls are TRBV19 and TRBJ1-5, with TRBD1 matching 7 bases. There are 14 residues in the CDR3. Trimming removed 4 bases from V and 7 bases from J; junction bases left unmatched: 7. Germline assignment: CDR1 LNHDA and CDR2 SQIVND (reference sequence). CDR3 residues: CASSTTGSGQPQHF. As DNA, the CDR3 is TGTGCCAGTAGTACGACAGGGTCGGGGCAGCCCCAGCATTTT.

The chain recombines TRBV5-1 with TRBJ2-7; 9 nucleotides match TRBD2. The germline V gene has CDR1 SGHRS and CDR2 YFSETQ. Unmatched junction bases numbered 5, after V lost 0 bases and J lost 1 base. The CDR3 runs 16 residues. CDR3 coding DNA: TGCGCCAGCAGCTTGGTGGGTAGCGGGGGTTCCTACGAGCAGTACTTC. Protein product: CASSLVGSGGSYEQYF.

This clone was seen just once. The genes are TRBV15 and TRBJ2-7, with a possible D match to TRBD1 (5 bases). The CDR3 runs to 13 residues. Looked up from germline, CDR1 is LNHNV and CDR2 is YYDKDF (reference sequence). With 5 bases removed from V and 3 bases from J, the gap between germline ends came to 11 bases. The CDR3 protein is CATSPGADYEQYF. The CDR3, as DNA: TGTGCCACCAGCCCTGGGGCCGACTACGAGCAGTACTTC.

The chain carries TRBV6-5 and TRBJ1-3; tentative D call: TRBD1 (6 bases). This CDR3 is 14 amino acids long. Germline CDR1 is MNHEY and CDR2 is SVGAGI. The germline V and J ends were trimmed by 8 bases and 5 bases, with 16 bases remaining between them. This chain's CDR3 is CASDPTGGRNTIYF. As DNA, the CDR3 is TGTGCCAGCGACCCCACTGGGGGCCGAAACACCATATATTTT.

This clone was seen only a few times. The chain joins TRBV28 to TRBJ1-5; D is unresolved. The CDR3 totals 11 residues. V lost 5 bases and J lost 7, with 6 bases in between. Germline lookup yields CDR1 MDHEN and CDR2 SYDVKM. The CDR3 DNA reads TGTGCCAGCAGTATCTCCCAGCCCCAGCATTTT. It is translated as CASSISQPQHF. The entire variable domain, with the rest obtained from reference TRBV28 and TRBJ1-5, is as follows: DVKVTQSSRYLVKRTGEKVFLECVQDMDHENMFWYRQDPGLGLRLIYFSYDVKMKEKGDIPEGYSVSREKKERFSLILESASTNQTSMYLCASSISQPQHFGDGTRLSIL.

This clone was found once. The V gene is TRBV18, the J gene TRBJ2-7, with TRBD1 matching 10 bases. CDR1 KGHSH and CDR2 LQKENI come from the germline V gene. J lost 2 bases, V lost 6 bases, and 1 base had no gene match. The CDR3 sequence is 13 residues long. CDR3: CASSGTGAYEQYF. In nucleotides, the CDR3 is TGTGCCAGCTCCGGGACAGGGGCCTACGAGCAGTACTTC.

CDR3 DNA sequence: TGCGCCAGCAGCGGGACAGGGGGGAACACTGAAGCTTTCTTT. It specifies CASSGTGGNTEAFF. The rearrangement joins TRBV5-1 to TRBJ1-1; 11 positions agree with TRBD1. V gave up 4 bases and J gave up 1 base; unmatched junction bases: 0. CDR1 SGHRS and CDR2 YFSETQ come from the germline V gene. The length of the CDR3 is 14 residues.

The chain links TRBV28 to TRBJ1-5; 9 nucleotides line up with TRBD1. Trimming removed 10 bases from V and 0 bases from J; junction bases left unmatched: 7. Germline V gene sequence: CDR1 MDHEN, CDR2 SYDVKM. The CDR3 covers 15 residues. CDR3 nucleotide sequence: TGTGCCACCACAGGGGGCTACTATAGCAATCAGCCCCAGCATTTT. It encodes CATTGGYYSNQPQHF.